The 19 T cell receptor beta chains listed next were all sequenced from one sample in a study of blood T cell repertoires in COVID-19. TCRdb keeps only in-frame clones here, not all; method: immunoSEQ multiplex PCR. This table holds 240,000 or so clones, around four fifths found once. Sequenced: peripheral blood. These receptors were obtained from a woman over 75 with acute or convalescent COVID-19.

This clone was observed a single time. The chain employs TRBV6-1 and TRBJ1-4, with 10 positions matching TRBD1. V shed 3 bases and J 10 bases; nucleotides not matched to a gene: 8. The CDR3 contains 15 residues. Per the germline V gene, CDR1 is MNHNS and CDR2 is SASEGT. CDR3 residues: CASSELDRGVGKLFF. CDR3 sequence (DNA): TGTGCCAGCAGTGAGCTGGACAGGGGGGTAGGAAAACTGTTTTTT.

The chain links TRBV19 to TRBJ1-6, with a weak D call TRBD1 (6 bases). The germline V gene encodes CDR1 LNHDA and CDR2 SQIVND (reference sequence). V lost 4 bases, J lost 2 bases, and 12 bases lay in between. CDR3 size: 16 residues. DNA for the CDR3: TGTGCCAGTAGTACACGGACAGAGGCCTATAATTCACCCCTCCACTTT. Protein sequence: CASSTRTEAYNSPLHF.

The chain combines TRBV6-5 with TRBJ2-3; weak D call: TRBD1 (6 bases). With 6 bases removed from V and 6 bases from J, the gap between germline ends came to 10 bases. CDR3 length equals 12 residues. Germline V gene sequence: CDR1 MNHEY, CDR2 SVGAGI. The CDR3 DNA sequence: TGTGCCAGCAGCCGACAGGATGATACGCAGTATTTT. It is translated as CASSRQDDTQYF.

The chain combines TRBV4-1 with TRBJ1-2, with 9 positions matching TRBD1. The CDR3 length is 15 residues. Germline trimming cut 2 bases from V and 2 bases from J; bases unmatched to any gene: 3. Looked up from germline, CDR1 is MGHRA and CDR2 is YSYEKL. The CDR3 DNA reads TGCGCCAGCAGCCAAACAGGGGGCGCGAACTATGGCTACACCTTC. Amino acid sequence: CASSQTGGANYGYTF.

This chain uses TRBV18 with TRBJ2-7, with 7 bases fitting TRBD1. V lost 4 bases and J lost 4; bases outside the gene matches: 7. The V gene's germline CDR1 is KGHSH and CDR2 LQKENI. CDR3 length: 14 amino acids. The CDR3 bases are TGTGCCAGCTCACTCGGGACAGACTTTTACGAGCAGTACTTC. This gives the protein CASSLGTDFYEQYF.

The gene calls are TRBV7-9 and TRBJ2-5; 10 nucleotides align to TRBD2. The germline V gene encodes CDR1 SEHNR and CDR2 FQNEAQ (reference sequence). The J segment lost 2 bases and the V segment lost 4 bases, leaving 1 base of the junction unmatched. There are 14 residues in the CDR3. The CDR3 DNA sequence: TGTGCCAGCAGCTCGACTAGCGGGCAAGAGACCCAGTACTTC. It encodes CASSSTSGQETQYF.

This sequence joins TRBV5-1 and TRBJ2-3, with TRBD1 matching 8 bases. The germline V gene has CDR1 SGHRS and CDR2 YFSETQ. J lost 4 bases, V lost 5 bases, and 6 bases had no gene match. The CDR3 contains 14 residues. CDR3 loop: CASRLDRGPDTQYF. As DNA, the CDR3 is TGCGCCAGCAGGTTAGACAGGGGACCAGATACGCAGTATTTT.

This chain connects TRBV5-6 to TRBJ1-4; TRBD1 matches 11 bases. The CDR3 is made up of 15 amino acids. V lost 0 bases and J lost 8; bases outside the gene matches: 3. CDR1 and CDR2 (germline): SGHDT, YYEEEE. CDR3 coding DNA: TGTGCCAGCAGCTTGGCGGGACAGGGGGTAGAAAAACTGTTTTTT. Translated, it gives CASSLAGQGVEKLFF. Variable domain in full (rest from reference TRBV5-6 and TRBJ1-4): DAGVTQSPTHLIKTRGQQVTLRCSPKSGHDTVSWYQQALGQGPQFIFQYYEEEERQRGNFPDRFSGHQFPNYSSELNVNALLLGDSALYLCASSLAGQGVEKLFFGSGTQLSVL.

The rearrangement links TRBV2 to TRBJ2-3; possible D gene TRBD1, 6 bases. Between the trimmed V and J ends, which lost 4 bases and 2 bases, there was a span of 10 bases. The germline gives CDR1 SNHLY, CDR2 FYNNEI. The CDR3 contains 14 residues. The chain's CDR3 is CASSADRNTDTQYF. The CDR3 nucleotides read TGTGCCAGCAGTGCAGACAGGAACACAGATACGCAGTATTTT.

The chain links TRBV5-1 to TRBJ1-3; D not resolved. The CDR3 totals 15 residues. Germline lookup yields CDR1 SGHRS and CDR2 YFSETQ. Trimming took 0 bases from V and 4 from J, leaving 11 bases between them. For the CDR3, the DNA is TGCGCCAGCAGCTTGGCGGGGTCGGGCGGAAACACCATATATTTT. Translating gives CASSLAGSGGNTIYF.

The chain employs TRBV9 and TRBJ2-5; 7 positions agree with TRBD1. J was trimmed by 9 bases and V by 4 bases; bases with no gene match: 12. The germline V gene has CDR1 SGDLS and CDR2 YYNGEE. This CDR3 has 14 amino acids. CDR3 nucleotide sequence: TGTGCCAGCAGCCCCACTGGACAGGTCGGGGCCCAGTACTTC. It translates to CASSPTGQVGAQYF.

Only a few counts were recorded for this clone. The chain employs TRBV15 and TRBJ2-7; weak D call: TRBD2 (5 bases). The CDR3 extends over 15 amino acids. Germline V CDR1 and CDR2: LNHNV, YYDKDF (reference sequence). V lost 1 base, J lost 6 bases, and 16 bases lay in between. The CDR3 is CATSRGRTSEVEQYF. In nucleotides, the CDR3 is TGTGCCACCAGCAGAGGGAGGACCTCTGAAGTCGAGCAGTACTTC.

The chain joins TRBV7-2 to TRBJ1-2, with 7 bases fitting TRBD1. V lost 5 bases to trimming and J lost 7 bases; unmatched junction nucleotides: 10. The CDR3 contains 14 residues. Germline assignment: CDR1 SGHTA and CDR2 FQGNSA. CDR3 in DNA: TGTGCCAGCAGCGGGGACAGTAACCGGGGTGGCTACACCTTC. Translated, it gives CASSGDSNRGGYTF.

This chain uses TRBV4-2 with TRBJ2-3; the match to TRBD2 covers 7 bases. The CDR3 sequence is 18 residues long. CDR1 is LGHNA and CDR2 is YNFKEQ in the germline V gene. J gave up 1 base and V 0 bases, and 10 bases lay outside the gene matches. The CDR3 bases are TGTGCCAGCAGCCAAGATCTCTGGGGCGGGGGACGCACAGATACGCAGTATTTT. It encodes CASSQDLWGGGRTDTQYF.

This clone was recorded once. The chain recombines TRBV7-9 with TRBJ1-1; no clear D gene. CDR3 length: 15 amino acids. Germline V gene data show CDR1 as SEHNR and CDR2 as FQNEAQ (reference sequence). V was pared by 2 bases and J by 0 bases, with 10 bases between. The DNA for the CDR3 is TGTGCCAGCAGCTTAACGGGGTCCATGAACACTGAAGCTTTCTTT. It is translated as CASSLTGSMNTEAFF.

The rearrangement joins TRBV28 to TRBJ1-2, with a possible D match to TRBD1 (6 bases). The ends were cut back, 6 bases at V and 6 bases at J, with 14 bases in the middle. The germline V gene encodes CDR1 MDHEN and CDR2 SYDVKM. The length of the CDR3 is 13 residues. The CDR3, as DNA: TGTGCCAGCAGGGTATCCCAGGGGAATGGCTACACCTTC. As protein: CASRVSQGNGYTF.

This rearrangement joins TRBV7-9 to TRBJ2-2; a weak D match, TRBD1 (6 bases). Trimming left V 5 bases short and J 2 bases short, with 12 bases between. The V gene's germline CDR1 is SEHNR and CDR2 FQNEAQ (reference sequence). This CDR3 is built from 15 residues. The CDR3 nucleotides are TGTGCCAGCAGCAACAGGGCGCCTAACACCGGGGAGCTGTTTTTT. As protein: CASSNRAPNTGELFF.

The rearrangement uses TRBV19 and TRBJ2-7; 8 bases line up with TRBD2. The J segment lost 3 bases and the V segment lost 7 bases, leaving 26 bases of the junction unmatched. Germline V CDR1 and CDR2: LNHDA, SQIVND (reference sequence). The CDR3 spans 20 residues. The CDR3 nucleotides are TGTGCCAGTAAAGGGCTTGATTCCTGGAGAAGCGGGAGTTTCCGCTACGAGCAGTACTTC. This codes for CASKGLDSWRSGSFRYEQYF.

V is TRBV6-5 and J is TRBJ2-2, with 10 bases matching TRBD2. Germline-derived CDR1 and CDR2 are MNHEY and SVGAGI. This CDR3 has 15 residues. V was pared by 6 bases and J by 6 bases, with 7 bases of the junction left unmatched. The CDR3 sequence is CASRKRGGQAGELFF. CDR3 DNA: TGTGCCAGCAGAAAGCGGGGGGGCCAAGCCGGGGAGCTGTTTTTT.